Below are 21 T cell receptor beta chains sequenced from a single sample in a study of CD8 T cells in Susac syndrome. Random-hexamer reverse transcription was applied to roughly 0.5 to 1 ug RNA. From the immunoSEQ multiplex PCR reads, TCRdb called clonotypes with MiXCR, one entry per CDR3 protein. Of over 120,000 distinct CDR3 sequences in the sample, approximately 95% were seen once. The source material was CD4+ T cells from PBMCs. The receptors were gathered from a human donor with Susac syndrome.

CDR3 sequence reads: CSADLGVTDTQYF. CDR3 nucleotides: TGCAGTGCGGACCTGGGGGTAACAGATACGCAGTATTTT. The V gene is TRBV20-1, the J gene TRBJ2-3, with D perhaps assigned TRBD1 or TRBD2 (5 bases each). From germline, CDR1 is DFQATT and CDR2 SNEGSKA (reference sequence). V was cut by 6 bases and J by 3 bases, with 13 bases left in between. The CDR3 loop spans 13 amino acids.

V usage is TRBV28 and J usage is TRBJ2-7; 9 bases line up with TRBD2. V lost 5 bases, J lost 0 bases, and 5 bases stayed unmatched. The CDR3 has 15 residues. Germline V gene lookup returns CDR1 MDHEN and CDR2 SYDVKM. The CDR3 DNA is TGTGCCAGCAGTCGGAGCGGGGGGTCCTCCTACGAGCAGTACTTC. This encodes CASSRSGGSSYEQYF.

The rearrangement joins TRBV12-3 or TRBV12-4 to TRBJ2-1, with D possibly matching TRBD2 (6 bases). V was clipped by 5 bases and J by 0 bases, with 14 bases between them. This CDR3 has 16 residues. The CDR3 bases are TGTGCCAGCAGTGGGCCTGGGGGGAGCTCCTACAATGAGCAGTTCTTC. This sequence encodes CASSGPGGSSYNEQFF.

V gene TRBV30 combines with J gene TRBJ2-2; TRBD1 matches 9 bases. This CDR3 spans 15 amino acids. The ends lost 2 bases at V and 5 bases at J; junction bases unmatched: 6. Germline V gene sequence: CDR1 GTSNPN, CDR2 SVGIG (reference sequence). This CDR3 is CAWSTWTGVTGELFF. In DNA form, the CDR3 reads TGTGCCTGGAGTACATGGACAGGGGTGACCGGGGAGCTGTTTTTT.

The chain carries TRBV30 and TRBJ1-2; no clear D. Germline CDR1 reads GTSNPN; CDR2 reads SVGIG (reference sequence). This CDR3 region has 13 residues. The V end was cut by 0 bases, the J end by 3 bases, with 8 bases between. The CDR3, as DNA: TGTGCCTGGAGTGTTGAGAATTACTATGGCTACACCTTC. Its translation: CAWSVENYYGYTF.

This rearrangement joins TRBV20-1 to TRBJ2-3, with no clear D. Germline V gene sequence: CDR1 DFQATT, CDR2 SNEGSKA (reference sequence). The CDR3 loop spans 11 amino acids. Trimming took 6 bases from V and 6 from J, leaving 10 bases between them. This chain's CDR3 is CSAYPGDTQYF. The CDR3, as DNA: TGCAGTGCGTACCCCGGGGATACGCAGTATTTT.

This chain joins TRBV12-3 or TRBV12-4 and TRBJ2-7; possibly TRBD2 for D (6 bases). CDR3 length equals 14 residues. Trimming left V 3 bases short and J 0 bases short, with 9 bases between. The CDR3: CASSLGGLSYEQYF. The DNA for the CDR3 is TGTGCCAGCAGTTTGGGAGGCCTCTCCTACGAGCAGTACTTC.

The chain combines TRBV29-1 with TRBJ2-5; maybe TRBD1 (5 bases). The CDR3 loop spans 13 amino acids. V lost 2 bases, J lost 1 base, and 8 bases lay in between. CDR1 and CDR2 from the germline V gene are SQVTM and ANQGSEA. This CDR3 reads CSVEPQAQETQYF. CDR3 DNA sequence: TGCAGCGTTGAACCACAGGCCCAAGAGACCCAGTACTTC.

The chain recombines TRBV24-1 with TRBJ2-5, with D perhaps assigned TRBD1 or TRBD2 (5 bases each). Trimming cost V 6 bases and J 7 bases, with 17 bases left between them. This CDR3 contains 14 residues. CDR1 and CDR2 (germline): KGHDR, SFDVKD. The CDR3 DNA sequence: TGTGCCACCAGTCGGGGCGCACCCTTTTGGACCCAGTACTTC. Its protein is CATSRGAPFWTQYF.

The CDR3 nucleotides are TGTGCCAGCAGGCGGGGTTCAGATACGCAGTATTTT. As protein: CASRRGSDTQYF. The chain employs TRBV2 and TRBJ2-3, with D perhaps TRBD2 (6 bases). The ends were cut back, 6 bases at V and 4 bases at J, with 8 bases in the middle. The CDR3 is 12 amino acids. From germline, CDR1 is SNHLY and CDR2 FYNNEI.

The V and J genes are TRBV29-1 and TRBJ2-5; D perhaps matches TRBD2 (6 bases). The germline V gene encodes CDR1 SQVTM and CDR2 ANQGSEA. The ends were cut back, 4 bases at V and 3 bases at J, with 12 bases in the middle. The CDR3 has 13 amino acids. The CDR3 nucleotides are TGCAGCGTTGCGAGACTAGTAAAAGAGACCCAGTACTTC. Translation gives CSVARLVKETQYF.

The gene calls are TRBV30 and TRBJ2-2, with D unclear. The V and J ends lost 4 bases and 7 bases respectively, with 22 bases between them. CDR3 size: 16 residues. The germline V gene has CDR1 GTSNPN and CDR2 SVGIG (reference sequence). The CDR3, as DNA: TGTGCCTGGACGCCGAACTTACTCTCCGTGGGCGGGGAGCTGTTTTTT. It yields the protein CAWTPNLLSVGGELFF.

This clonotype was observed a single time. The CDR3 loop is CSARDRNLANPYEQYF. In nucleotides, the CDR3 is TGCAGTGCTAGAGACAGGAACCTAGCGAACCCCTACGAGCAGTACTTC. V and J are TRBV20-1 and TRBJ2-7, with a weak D call TRBD2 (6 bases). Germline assignment: CDR1 DFQATT and CDR2 SNEGSKA (reference sequence). The V gene lost 0 bases and the J gene lost 2 bases, with 17 bases spanning the gap. CDR3 length: 16 residues.

CDR3 loop: CASSQDSKGPQHF. CDR3 bases: TGCGCCAGCAGCCAAGATTCGAAGGGGCCCCAGCATTTT. The chain recombines TRBV4-1 with TRBJ1-5, with no clear D. The germline V gene encodes CDR1 MGHRA and CDR2 YSYEKL. The CDR3 is 13 residues long. Trimming took 0 bases from V and 9 from J, leaving 9 bases between them.

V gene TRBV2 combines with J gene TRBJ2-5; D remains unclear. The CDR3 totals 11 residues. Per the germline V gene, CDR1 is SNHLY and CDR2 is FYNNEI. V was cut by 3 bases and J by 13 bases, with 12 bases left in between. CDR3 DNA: TGTGCCAGCAGTGAGGGTTCGGATACGTACTTC. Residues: CASSEGSDTYF.

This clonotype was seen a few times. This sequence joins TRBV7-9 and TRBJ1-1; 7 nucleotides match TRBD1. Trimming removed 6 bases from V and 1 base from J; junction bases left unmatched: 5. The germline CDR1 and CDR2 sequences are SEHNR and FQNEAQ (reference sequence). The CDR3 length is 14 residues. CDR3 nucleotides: TGTGCCAGCAGTTTGGCAGGGGGGAACACTGAAGCTTTCTTT. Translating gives CASSLAGGNTEAFF. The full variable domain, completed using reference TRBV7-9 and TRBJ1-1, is DTGVSQNPRHKITKRGQNVTFRCDPISEHNRLYWYRQTLGQGPEFLTYFQNEAQLEKSRLLSDRFSAERPKGSFSTLEIQRTEQGDSAMYLCASSLAGGNTEAFFGQGTRLTVV.

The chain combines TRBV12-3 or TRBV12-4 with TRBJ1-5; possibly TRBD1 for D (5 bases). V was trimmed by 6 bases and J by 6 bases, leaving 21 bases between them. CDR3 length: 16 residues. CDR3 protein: CASSLYRFGDPQPQHF. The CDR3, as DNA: TGTGCCAGCAGCCTTTACAGATTTGGGGACCCTCAGCCCCAGCATTTT.

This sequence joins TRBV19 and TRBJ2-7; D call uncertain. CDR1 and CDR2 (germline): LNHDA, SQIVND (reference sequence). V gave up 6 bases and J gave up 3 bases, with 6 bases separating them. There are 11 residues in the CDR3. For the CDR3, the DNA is TGTGCCAGTAGATCACTCTACGAGCAGTACTTC. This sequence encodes CASRSLYEQYF.

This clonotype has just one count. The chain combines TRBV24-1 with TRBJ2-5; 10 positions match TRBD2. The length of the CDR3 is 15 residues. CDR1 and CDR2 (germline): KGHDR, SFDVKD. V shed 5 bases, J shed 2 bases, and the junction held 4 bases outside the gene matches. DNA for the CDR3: TGTGCCACCAGTGGGGGTAGCGGGAGGCAAGAGACCCAGTACTTC. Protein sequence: CATSGGSGRQETQYF.

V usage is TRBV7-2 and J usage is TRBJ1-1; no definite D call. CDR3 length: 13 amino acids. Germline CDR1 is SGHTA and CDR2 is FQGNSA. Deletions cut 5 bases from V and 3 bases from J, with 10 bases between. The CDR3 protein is CASSDRRDTEAFF. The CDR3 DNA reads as TGTGCCAGCAGCGATCGACGGGACACTGAAGCTTTCTTT. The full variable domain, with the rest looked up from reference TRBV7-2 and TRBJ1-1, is GAGVSQSPSNKVTEKGKDVELRCDPISGHTALYWYRQSLGQGLEFLIYFQGNSAPDKSGLPSDRFSAERTGGSVSTLTIQRTQQEDSAVYLCASSDRRDTEAFFGQGTRLTVV.

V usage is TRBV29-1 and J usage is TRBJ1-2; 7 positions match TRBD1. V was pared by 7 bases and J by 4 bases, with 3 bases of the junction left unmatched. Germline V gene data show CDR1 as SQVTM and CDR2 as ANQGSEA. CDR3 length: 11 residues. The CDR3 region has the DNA TGCAGCGGAGGGACAGTCTATGGCTACACCTTC. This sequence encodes CSGGTVYGYTF.